The clone carrying this TCR beta chain was recorded at least ten times. Its antigen is unidentified. TCR beta CDR3 was amplified from genomic DNA by two-round multiplex PCR. First-round PCR amplification was performed with primers specific to each TRBV and TRBJ gene. Using its own MiXCR run on the multiplex PCR reads, TCRdb lists one record per CDR3 protein. Of nearly 25,000 distinct CDR3 sequences detected, under 40% appear once; the ten largest clones hold 62%. This sample stems from a study of prognosis after radiotherapy for stage I lung cancer. Across the study: The study delivered radiotherapy as SBRT in 3 to 5 fractions, with a biologically effective dose of at least 100 Gy. Study findings and constraints: Frequencies of TRBV and TRBJ gene use reportedly varied by whether patients had metastases.

Between the trimmed V and J ends, which lost 6 bases and 3 bases, there was a span of 20 bases. This CDR3 has 16 amino acids. From germline, CDR1 is SGHTA and CDR2 FQGNSA. The specimen comprised PBMCs, sampled before or after stereotactic body radiation therapy (not recorded which). This TCR was sampled from a donor aged 50 or older with non-small cell lung cancer. The V call is TRBV7-2, the J call TRBJ1-2; D uncertain. The CDR3 region is CASSFRFILSDYGYTF. The CDR3 coding sequence is TGTGCCAGCAGTTTTCGTTTCATCCTTTCGGACTATGGCTACACCTTC.